This T cell receptor (beta chain) is drawn from a study of T cells in Graves' hyperthyroidism and ophthalmopathy. Broader study findings: Most expanded thyroid clonotypes above 0.001 also appeared in blood.

RNA transcripts were the template for amplifying TCR beta CDR3 regions. HTBI primers were the set used in a first-round RT-PCR of the TCR CDR3. TCRdb re-called the multiplex PCR reads through MiXCR, storing one row per CDR3 protein. The sample has about 100,000 distinct CDR3 sequences, roughly 15% seen once; the top ten hold about 44%. Germline values: CDR1 SNHLY, CDR2 FYNNEI. V shed 6 bases and J shed 1 base, with 12 bases lying between them. The CDR3 length is 14 residues. As for this clonotype: What it recognizes is unknown.

Exclusion of patients followed from uncontrolled infection, other autoimmune disease, pregnancy or lactation. Extraction of PBMCs used 10 ml of fresh peripheral blood. The rearrangement joins TRBV2 to TRBJ1-1, with TRBD1 as a possible D gene (6 bases). Sequencing was carried out using blood. The TCR originated in a woman aged 50 to 60 with Graves' hyperthyroidism. The CDR3 DNA reads as TGTGCCAGCAGGAGCGGACAGCAGAACACTGAAGCTTTCTTT. Protein product: CASRSGQQNTEAFF.